What follows are 14 T cell receptor beta chains derived from one specimen sequenced in a study of blood T cell repertoires in COVID-19. Assay: immunoSEQ multiplex PCR; the TCRdb copy retains only in-frame clones and omits some. The repertoire holds approximately 40,000 clones, around 90% seen once, with 20% to 25% in the top ten. Sequences were obtained from peripheral blood. These receptors all stem from a man aged 55 to 70 with acute or convalescent COVID-19.

The chain combines TRBV28 with TRBJ1-5; D remains unclear. Between the trimmed V and J ends, which lost 6 bases and 2 bases, there was a span of 17 bases. The CDR3 loop spans 16 amino acids. Per germline, CDR1 MDHEN and CDR2 SYDVKM. CDR3 coding DNA: TGTGCCAGCAGCCCCGTTATTGGCTCCGGCAATCAGCCCCAGCATTTT. Its protein product is CASSPVIGSGNQPQHF.

J is TRBJ2-7 and V is TRBV19; possible D gene TRBD2, 6 bases. The CDR3 is 13 residues long. CDR1 is LNHDA, CDR2 SQIVND, per germline (reference sequence). V lost 5 bases to trimming and J lost 3 bases, with 11 bases between them. The CDR3 spells CASSPGTYYEQYV. In DNA form, the CDR3 reads TGTGCCAGTAGTCCCGGGACTTACTACGAGCAGTACGTC.

This clone was recorded a few times. The chain combines TRBV19 with TRBJ1-6; D is possibly TRBD1 (6 bases). Germline assignment: CDR1 LNHDA and CDR2 SQIVND (reference sequence). This CDR3 is built from 14 residues. Deletions cut 3 bases from V and 10 bases from J, with 13 bases between. CDR3 residues: CASSIMGRGSPLHF. The CDR3 nucleotides read TGTGCCAGTAGTATCATGGGCAGGGGATCACCCCTCCACTTT.

The rearrangement uses TRBV6-5 and TRBJ1-5; no clear D gene. CDR1 is MNHEY, CDR2 SVGAGI, per germline. Trimming left V 6 bases short and J 0 bases short, with 9 bases between. The CDR3 contains 14 residues. The CDR3 reads CASSPQDSNQPQHF. CDR3 nucleotides: TGTGCCAGCAGCCCCCAGGATAGCAATCAGCCCCAGCATTTT.

The chain employs TRBV28 and TRBJ1-5, with D unclear. There are 13 residues in the CDR3. The V gene's germline CDR1 is MDHEN and CDR2 SYDVKM. With 4 bases removed from V and 7 bases from J, the gap between germline ends came to 11 bases. The CDR3 sequence is CASSSQFGQPQHF. In nucleotides, the CDR3 is TGTGCCAGCAGTTCACAGTTTGGCCAGCCCCAGCATTTT.

The V gene is TRBV28, the J gene TRBJ1-1, with 8 bases matching TRBD1. Germline-derived CDR1 and CDR2 are MDHEN and SYDVKM. Trimming took 6 bases from V and 0 from J; bases not matched to a gene: 18. The CDR3 consists of 19 residues. The CDR3 DNA sequence: TGTGCCAGCAGCGTCACCCTGACAGGGGAGGGGATATTGAACACTGAAGCTTTCTTT. Its translation is CASSVTLTGEGILNTEAFF.

The chain couples TRBV5-1 to TRBJ2-3; 7 bases agree with TRBD2. This CDR3 is 16 amino acids long. Germline-derived CDR1 and CDR2 are SGHRS and YFSETQ. V shed 7 bases and J 5 bases; nucleotides not matched to a gene: 16. The CDR3: CASALVIGRAGDTQYF. DNA for the CDR3: TGCGCCAGCGCCTTGGTTATTGGGAGGGCTGGAGATACGCAGTATTTT.

The chain recombines TRBV30 with TRBJ1-3, with 8 nucleotides matching TRBD1. The CDR3 runs 15 residues. V shed 5 bases, J shed 3 bases, and the junction held 9 bases outside the gene matches. The germline gives CDR1 GTSNPN, CDR2 SVGIG (reference sequence). The CDR3 bases are TGTGCCTGGGGCGGACAGGGCGCTTTTGGAAACACCATATATTTT. As protein: CAWGGQGAFGNTIYF.

This clone came up a few times. The chain employs TRBV9 and TRBJ2-1; TRBD1 agrees at 9 bases. Germline CDR1 is SGDLS and CDR2 is YYNGEE. The CDR3 runs to 15 residues. The V and J ends lost 3 bases and 3 bases, in that order; junction bases with no gene match: 4. The CDR3 here is CASSEEDRGYNEQFF. In DNA form, the CDR3 reads TGTGCCAGCAGCGAGGAGGACAGGGGCTACAATGAGCAGTTCTTC.

The chain has TRBV6-5 and TRBJ1-1, with D possibly matching TRBD1 (5 bases). With 2 bases removed from V and 2 bases from J, the gap between germline ends came to 12 bases. The CDR3 extends over 15 amino acids. Germline V lookup: CDR1 MNHEY, CDR2 SVGAGI. For the CDR3, the DNA is TGTGCCAGCAGTTACGGCCCGGGGGGAAACACTGAAGCTTTCTTT. This sequence encodes CASSYGPGGNTEAFF.

J is TRBJ1-1 and V is TRBV2; 8 bases align to TRBD1. The V and J ends lost 6 bases and 5 bases, in that order; junction bases with no gene match: 5. The CDR3 consists of 13 residues. The V gene's germline CDR1 is SNHLY and CDR2 FYNNEI. The CDR3 protein is CASSSDRETEAFF. The DNA of the CDR3 is TGTGCCAGCAGCTCGGACAGGGAAACTGAAGCTTTCTTT.

The V and J genes are TRBV2 and TRBJ1-1; maybe TRBD1 (5 bases). Germline CDR1 reads SNHLY; CDR2 reads FYNNEI. Trimming stripped 7 bases from V and 1 base from J, with 13 bases between. The CDR3 spans 14 residues. The CDR3 loop reads CASKEGIWNTEAFF. In DNA, the CDR3 is TGTGCCAGCAAGGAGGGGATTTGGAACACTGAAGCTTTCTTT.

The V gene is TRBV5-8, the J gene TRBJ1-6, with 8 bases matching TRBD1. CDR3 length equals 14 residues. The trim removed 5 bases at V and 10 bases at J, leaving 8 bases unmatched. The germline CDR1 and CDR2 sequences are SGHTS and YDEGEE. The CDR3 region is CASSNQGARSPLHF. CDR3 in DNA: TGTGCCAGCAGTAATCAGGGGGCGAGATCACCCCTCCACTTT.

The rearrangement joins TRBV28 to TRBJ1-5, with unresolved D. CDR3 length: 10 residues. The V gene lost 4 bases and the J gene lost 8 bases, with 3 bases spanning the gap. CDR1 MDHEN and CDR2 SYDVKM come from the germline V gene. The DNA for the CDR3 is TGTGCCAGCAGTTCCAAGCCCCAGCATTTT. Protein product: CASSSKPQHF.